This entry lists 20 T cell receptor beta chains sequenced from one sample in a study of T cells expressing NK-cell markers. TCRdb re-called the 5' RACE reads and shows each CDR3 protein once, DNA omitted. In total, the table holds 250,000 to 300,000 distinct CDR3 sequences. What was sequenced was blood T cells: a sorted CD56 or NKG2C T cell subset, CD4+ or CD8+ T cells, or bulk PBMC T cells (not recorded which). These receptor sequences come from a man younger than 35 in good health.

The V call is TRBV25-1, the J call TRBJ2-2; TCRdb indicates TRBD1, and absent DNA this call remains unverified. The germline gives CDR1 MGHDK, CDR2 SYGVNS. The CDR3 extends over 14 amino acids. The CDR3: CASKGQGEGGELFF.

The rearrangement links TRBV7-2 to TRBJ2-7; the TCRdb call, TRBD2, lacks DNA for checking. This CDR3 comprises 14 residues. Per germline, CDR1 SGHTA and CDR2 FQGNSA. The CDR3 region is CASSLSSGRNEQYF.

The chain's CDR3 is CASNPAPPGNTIYF. V is TRBV28 and J is TRBJ1-3; the TRBD1 assignment by TCRdb is unverifiable without DNA. The CDR3 is 14 amino acids. CDR1 is MDHEN, CDR2 SYDVKM, per germline. The full variable domain, rest sourced from reference TRBV28 and TRBJ1-3, is DVKVTQSSRYLVKRTGEKVFLECVQDMDHENMFWYRQDPGLGLRLIYFSYDVKMKEKGDIPEGYSVSREKKERFSLILESASTNQTSMYLCASNPAPPGNTIYFGEGSWLTVV.

The chain couples TRBV12-3 or TRBV12-4 to TRBJ2-3; TCRdb returns TRBD1, unconfirmable since there is no DNA. The CDR3 is 13 residues long. The CDR3 here is CASRSQGVDTQYF.

V gene TRBV29-1 combines with J gene TRBJ2-3; TCRdb indicates TRBD2, and absent DNA this call remains unverified. CDR1 SQVTM and CDR2 ANQGSEA come from the germline V gene. The length of the CDR3 is 13 residues. The CDR3 here is CSVAALHTDTQYF.

The J gene is TRBJ2-3, the V gene TRBV7-2; absent DNA, TCRdb's TRBD2 call cannot be checked. CDR1 is SGHTA, CDR2 FQGNSA, per germline. This CDR3 is built from 16 residues. The CDR3 spells CASSELAGGPTDTQYF.

The CDR3 loop is CSASGTHGLGPQHF. The chain is built from TRBV20-1 and TRBJ1-5. Germline V lookup: CDR1 DFQATT, CDR2 SNEGSKA (reference sequence). The CDR3 is 14 amino acids.

V is TRBV5-1 and J is TRBJ1-2; TCRdb indicates TRBD1, and absent DNA this call remains unverified. The germline V gene has CDR1 SGHRS and CDR2 YFSETQ. This CDR3 is 12 amino acids long. The CDR3 is CASSVDRAGVTF.

V and J are TRBV12-3 or TRBV12-4 and TRBJ1-1; with no DNA, the TCRdb D assignment of TRBD1 cannot be verified. The CDR3 has 13 residues. The CDR3 spells CASSPSGGREAFF.

The genes are TRBV6-5 and TRBJ2-1. Germline V gene data show CDR1 as MNHEY and CDR2 as SVGAGI. The CDR3 has 19 residues. This chain's CDR3 is CASSYSKTTWTGLYNEQFF.

This rearrangement joins TRBV12-3 or TRBV12-4 to TRBJ2-1; TCRdb indicates TRBD1, and absent DNA this call remains unverified. CDR3 length: 13 amino acids. The CDR3 here is CASSFSGGNEQFF.

This rearrangement joins TRBV5-1 to TRBJ2-3; absent DNA, TCRdb's TRBD2 call cannot be checked. The length of the CDR3 is 18 residues. The germline V gene has CDR1 SGHRS and CDR2 YFSETQ. The chain's CDR3 is CASTSGLAGGGFTDTQYF. The full variable domain, completed using reference TRBV5-1 and TRBJ2-3, is KAGVTQTPRYLIKTRGQQVTLSCSPISGHRSVSWYQQTPGQGLQFLFEYFSETQRNKGNFPGRFSGRQFSNSRSEMNVSTLELGDSALYLCASTSGLAGGGFTDTQYFGPGTRLTVL.

The chain uses TRBV5-1 and TRBJ2-7; the D gene TCRdb calls, TRBD1, cannot be checked with no DNA. The germline V gene encodes CDR1 SGHRS and CDR2 YFSETQ. There are 15 residues in the CDR3. CDR3 sequence reads: CASSLGNSRQYEQYF. The full variable domain, its missing parts supplied by reference TRBV5-1 and TRBJ2-7, is KAGVTQTPRYLIKTRGQQVTLSCSPISGHRSVSWYQQTPGQGLQFLFEYFSETQRNKGNFPGRFSGRQFSNSRSEMNVSTLELGDSALYLCASSLGNSRQYEQYFGPGTRLTVT.

V is TRBV20-1 and J is TRBJ1-6; TCRdb proposes TRBD1, but this gene call is untestable without DNA. The length of the CDR3 is 14 residues. Germline CDR1 is DFQATT and CDR2 is SNEGSKA (reference sequence). CDR3 sequence: CSARSTGARSPLHF.

The V and J genes are TRBV20-1 and TRBJ1-4. The germline gives CDR1 DFQATT, CDR2 SNEGSKA (reference sequence). The CDR3 has 17 residues. The CDR3 reads CSARDLERELTNEKLFF.

The chain carries TRBV5-5 and TRBJ1-2. CDR3 size: 14 residues. Germline values: CDR1 SGHKS, CDR2 YYEKEE (reference sequence). CDR3: CASSLSRIGYGYTF.

The V and J genes are TRBV29-1 and TRBJ1-1. Germline V gives CDR1 SQVTM, CDR2 ANQGSEA. The CDR3 extends over 17 amino acids. The CDR3 protein is CSVEDRYRRVVNTEAFF.

The rearrangement links TRBV12-3 or TRBV12-4 to TRBJ1-1. The CDR3 spans 15 residues. The CDR3 reads CASSIPERRNTEAFF.

The chain couples TRBV12-3 or TRBV12-4 to TRBJ2-2; checking the TCRdb D call of TRBD2 is not possible without DNA. This CDR3 contains 17 residues. The CDR3 loop is CASSRTSGRIATGELFF.

The genes are TRBV19 and TRBJ2-4; TCRdb proposes TRBD1, but this gene call is untestable without DNA. The germline V gene encodes CDR1 LNHDA and CDR2 SQIVND (reference sequence). The CDR3 runs 15 residues. The CDR3 is CASSPVDRAKNIQYF. Full variable domain (missing parts from reference TRBV19 and TRBJ2-4): DGGITQSPKYLFRKEGQNVTLSCEQNLNHDAMYWYRQDPGQGLRLIYYSQIVNDFQKGDIAEGYSVSREKKESFPLTVTSAQKNPTAFYLCASSPVDRAKNIQYFGAGTRLSVL.